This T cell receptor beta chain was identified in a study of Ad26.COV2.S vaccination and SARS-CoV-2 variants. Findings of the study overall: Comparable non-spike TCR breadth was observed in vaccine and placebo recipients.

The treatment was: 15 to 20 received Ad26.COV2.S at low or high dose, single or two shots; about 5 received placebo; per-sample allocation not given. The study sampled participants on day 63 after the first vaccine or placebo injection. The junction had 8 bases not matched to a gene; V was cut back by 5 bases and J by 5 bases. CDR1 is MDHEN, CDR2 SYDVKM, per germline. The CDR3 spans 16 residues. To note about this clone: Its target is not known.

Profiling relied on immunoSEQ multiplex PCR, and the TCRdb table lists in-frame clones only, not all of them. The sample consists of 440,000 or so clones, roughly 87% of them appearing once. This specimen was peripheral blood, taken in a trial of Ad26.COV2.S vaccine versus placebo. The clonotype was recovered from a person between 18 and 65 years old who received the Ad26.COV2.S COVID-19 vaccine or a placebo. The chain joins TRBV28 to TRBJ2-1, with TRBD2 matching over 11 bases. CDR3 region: CASSQIAGGRHNEQFF. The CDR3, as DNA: TGTGCCAGCAGTCAAATAGCGGGAGGGCGCCACAATGAGCAGTTCTTC.